This entry lists 25 T cell receptor beta chains sequenced from one sample in a study of blood T cell repertoires in COVID-19. TCRdb keeps only in-frame clones here, not all; method: immunoSEQ multiplex PCR. The sample lists 350,000 to 500,000 clones, roughly 90% occurring once. Sequenced input: PBMCs or T cells enriched from blood (not recorded which). These TCRs come from a woman in her late teens or twenties who had been exposed to COVID-19.

The rearrangement joins TRBV23-1 to TRBJ1-5; D is uncertain. TRBV23-1 is recorded as an ORF, its role being uncertain. Trimming removed 4 bases from V and 1 base from J, with 8 bases in between. The CDR3 runs to 14 residues. CDR3 in amino acids: CASSLRVSNQPQHF. The CDR3, as DNA: TGCGCCAGCAGTCTGAGGGTAAGCAATCAGCCCCAGCATTTT.

The gene calls are TRBV10-1 and TRBJ1-2; 7 nucleotides line up with TRBD1. The length of the CDR3 is 12 residues. Unmatched junction bases numbered 5, after V lost 7 bases and J lost 6 bases. Germline CDR1 and CDR2: WNHNN and SYGVQD (reference sequence). CDR3 region: CASTDRLHGYTF. CDR3 DNA: TGCGCCAGCACGGACAGGCTGCATGGCTACACCTTC.

The chain carries TRBV15 and TRBJ2-7; 7 bases agree with TRBD1. Germline CDR1 LNHNV, CDR2 YYDKDF (reference sequence). Unmatched junction bases numbered 7, after V lost 4 bases and J lost 1 base. The CDR3 totals 15 residues. CDR3 bases: TGTGCCACCAGCATGACAGGGTTGGGATCCTACGAGCAGTACTTC. Translated: CATSMTGLGSYEQYF.

The chain has TRBV6-2 or TRBV6-3 and TRBJ1-5; 11 nucleotides match TRBD1. CDR3 length: 16 residues. J lost 2 bases, V lost 5 bases, and 5 bases had no gene match. Germline loops: CDR1 MNHEY, CDR2 SVGEGT. CDR3 nucleotides: TGTGCCAGCAGTCCCCCGGGACAGGGGGGCAATCAGCCCCAGCATTTT. Translating gives CASSPPGQGGNQPQHF.

The chain recombines TRBV27 with TRBJ1-6, with 8 bases aligning to TRBD1. V gave up 6 bases and J gave up 10 bases; unmatched junction bases: 11. Germline V CDR1 and CDR2: MNHEY, SMNVEV (reference sequence). The CDR3 has 15 amino acids. CDR3 DNA sequence: TGTGCCAGCAGCTATTCGTTGACAGGGGCCTCACCCCTCCACTTT. It is translated as CASSYSLTGASPLHF.

The J gene is TRBJ2-1, the V gene TRBV5-6, with D unclear. The germline V gene encodes CDR1 SGHDT and CDR2 YYEEEE. Between the trimmed V and J ends, which lost 1 base and 7 bases, there was a span of 9 bases. The CDR3 contains 13 residues. CDR3 sequence: CASSLPLGNEQFF. CDR3 bases: TGTGCCAGCAGCTTGCCCCTCGGGAATGAGCAGTTCTTC.

This chain joins TRBV11-3 and TRBJ1-6; D might be TRBD1 (6 bases). The V gene lost 5 bases and the J gene lost 9 bases, with 20 bases spanning the gap. Germline CDR1 is SGHNT and CDR2 is YENEEA. The CDR3 has 16 residues. CDR3 protein: CASSPNPQGLGSPLHF. CDR3 coding DNA: TGTGCCAGCAGCCCTAACCCCCAGGGGCTGGGTTCACCCCTCCACTTT.

In its sample, this clone was seen once. This chain joins TRBV30 and TRBJ1-4, with a possible D match to TRBD1 (6 bases). V lost 2 bases, J lost 8 bases, and 15 bases lay in between. Germline V CDR1 and CDR2: GTSNPN, SVGIG (reference sequence). CDR3 size: 14 residues. DNA of the CDR3: TGTGCCTGGAGTTCCAAAGGGGGGGACGAAAAACTGTTTTTT. Its translation: CAWSSKGGDEKLFF.

The J gene is TRBJ2-7, the V gene TRBV11-2; possibly TRBD1 for D (6 bases). The germline V gene encodes CDR1 SGHAT and CDR2 FQNNGV. V shed 1 base and J shed 1 base, with 11 bases lying between them. CDR3 length: 15 residues. Written as DNA, the CDR3 is TGTGCCAGCAGCTTAGTCCAGGACAGTTCCTACGAGCAGTACTTC. Its translation: CASSLVQDSSYEQYF.

The chain joins TRBV19 to TRBJ1-4, with D perhaps TRBD1 (6 bases). CDR3 size: 16 residues. The V gene's germline CDR1 is LNHDA and CDR2 SQIVND (reference sequence). V was trimmed by 1 base and J by 4 bases, leaving 13 bases between them. The DNA for the CDR3 is TGTGCCAGTAGTATAGTCTGGACAGTAAATAATGAAAAACTGTTTTTT. It translates to CASSIVWTVNNEKLFF.

V gene TRBV18 combines with J gene TRBJ2-7; no definite D call. The germline V and J ends were trimmed by 1 base and 4 bases, with 5 bases remaining between them. From germline, CDR1 is KGHSH and CDR2 LQKENI. CDR3 length: 12 residues. The DNA for the CDR3 is TGTGCCAGCTCACCACGAGGTTACGAGCAGTACTTC. Protein: CASSPRGYEQYF.

The chain has TRBV19 and TRBJ2-5; 9 nucleotides match TRBD2. The germline V gene has CDR1 LNHDA and CDR2 SQIVND (reference sequence). The CDR3 spans 15 residues. V dropped 5 bases and J dropped 0; count of bases not matched to a gene: 4. The CDR3 spells CASSVSSGNQETQYF. The CDR3 DNA reads TGTGCCAGTAGTGTTTCTAGCGGGAACCAAGAGACCCAGTACTTC. Combining the CDR3 with reference TRBV19 and TRBJ2-5 gives the whole variable domain DGGITQSPKYLFRKEGQNVTLSCEQNLNHDAMYWYRQDPGQGLRLIYYSQIVNDFQKGDIAEGYSVSREKKESFPLTVTSAQKNPTAFYLCASSVSSGNQETQYFGPGTRLLVL.

This rearrangement joins TRBV9 to TRBJ2-7; TRBD2 is a possible D gene (5 bases). The CDR3 has 15 residues. The V gene lost 0 bases and the J gene lost 0 bases, with 10 bases spanning the gap. Germline V gene lookup returns CDR1 SGDLS and CDR2 YYNGEE. The CDR3 nucleotides read TGTGCCAGCAGCGTAGGGGAGCCTAGCTCCTACGAGCAGTACTTC. Amino acid sequence: CASSVGEPSSYEQYF.

The chain uses TRBV5-6 and TRBJ1-2; TRBD1 aligns across 8 bases. Germline loops: CDR1 SGHDT, CDR2 YYEEEE. The CDR3 extends over 13 amino acids. V was pared by 1 base and J by 8 bases, with 4 bases of the junction left unmatched. The CDR3 loop reads CASSLPQGEGYTF. The CDR3 region has the DNA TGTGCCAGCAGCTTGCCACAGGGGGAGGGCTACACCTTC.

This clone was counted once. This chain links TRBV2 with TRBJ2-1, with a possible D match to TRBD2 (5 bases). The CDR3 covers 16 residues. Germline V gene data show CDR1 as SNHLY and CDR2 as FYNNEI. V lost 7 bases and J 7 bases, leaving 23 bases between the germline ends. CDR3 amino acids: CASIGESGALFNEQFF. DNA for the CDR3: TGTGCCAGCATAGGCGAAAGCGGAGCCCTCTTTAATGAGCAGTTCTTC.

The J gene is TRBJ1-4, the V gene TRBV2, with TRBD1 matching 8 bases. The trim removed 4 bases at V and 8 bases at J, leaving 9 bases unmatched. The length of the CDR3 is 15 residues. Germline CDR1 reads SNHLY; CDR2 reads FYNNEI. For the CDR3, the DNA is TGTGCCAGCAGTGCCCCGGACAGGGTAGGAGAAAAACTGTTTTTT. Its translation is CASSAPDRVGEKLFF.

The chain combines TRBV5-1 with TRBJ2-1; D call uncertain. This CDR3 is built from 15 residues. V gave up 1 base and J gave up 0 bases, with 8 bases separating them. Per germline, CDR1 SGHRS and CDR2 YFSETQ. The CDR3 reads CASSLYDTSYNEQFF. DNA of the CDR3: TGCGCCAGCAGCTTGTATGACACCTCCTACAATGAGCAGTTCTTC.

This chain connects TRBV6-5 to TRBJ1-2; 12 nucleotides match TRBD1. This CDR3 spans 14 amino acids. The trim removed 6 bases at V and 8 bases at J, leaving 7 bases unmatched. Germline assignment: CDR1 MNHEY and CDR2 SVGAGI. CDR3 nucleotide sequence: TGTGCCAGCAGACCGGGACAGGGGGCAGGCGGCTACACCTTC. Residues: CASRPGQGAGGYTF.

This clone was counted only a few times. The rearrangement joins TRBV5-8 to TRBJ1-2; a weak D match, TRBD1 (5 bases). Trimming took off 3 bases at V and 7 bases at J, with 10 bases between the two ends. Germline-derived CDR1 and CDR2 are SGHTS and YDEGEE. This CDR3 has 12 residues. The CDR3 sequence: CASSWGVVGYTF. As DNA, the CDR3 is TGTGCCAGCAGCTGGGGGGTTGTTGGCTACACCTTC.

The rearrangement links TRBV15 to TRBJ1-3; the match to TRBD1 covers 7 bases. The CDR3 is made up of 15 amino acids. Germline V gene data show CDR1 as LNHNV and CDR2 as YYDKDF (reference sequence). The junction had 4 bases not matched to a gene; V was cut back by 4 bases and J by 1 base. The CDR3 loop is CATSTNRGSGNTIYF. In nucleotides, the CDR3 is TGTGCCACCAGCACCAACAGGGGTTCTGGAAACACCATATATTTT.

The rearrangement joins TRBV7-2 to TRBJ1-2; 7 bases match TRBD1. With V trimmed by 3 bases and J by 8 bases, 6 bases remained unmatched. CDR1 is SGHTA and CDR2 is FQGNSA in the germline V gene. The CDR3 sequence is 13 residues long. CDR3 bases: TGTGCCAGCAGCTTGTGGCAGGGGGTCGGCTACACCTTC. Translating gives CASSLWQGVGYTF.

J is TRBJ1-1 and V is TRBV18; 7 bases match TRBD1. The CDR3 totals 16 residues. Germline V gives CDR1 KGHSH, CDR2 LQKENI. With 1 base clipped from V and 7 bases from J, the junction kept 12 bases outside the gene matches. The CDR3 coding sequence is TGTGCCAGCTCACCACTAACGACAGGGATGGGAGATGAAGCTTTCTTT. This encodes CASSPLTTGMGDEAFF.

This clone was seen just once. CDR3 sequence (DNA): TGCGCCAGCAGCTTGGGGGACAGCTCAACTAATGAAAAACTGTTTTTT. The encoded protein is CASSLGDSSTNEKLFF. The V and J genes are TRBV5-1 and TRBJ1-4; 7 bases are a match to TRBD1. J was trimmed by 0 bases and V by 0 bases; bases with no gene match: 2. The length of the CDR3 is 16 residues. CDR1 and CDR2 from the germline V gene are SGHRS and YFSETQ.

The chain is built from TRBV7-8 and TRBJ2-5, with D tentatively TRBD2 (6 bases). Germline V CDR1 and CDR2: SGHVS, FQNEAQ. The length of the CDR3 is 16 residues. Trimming took off 1 base at V and 1 base at J, with 13 bases between the two ends. CDR3 sequence reads: CASSLVRGSGQETQYF. DNA of the CDR3: TGTGCCAGCAGCTTAGTTCGTGGTAGCGGCCAAGAGACCCAGTACTTC.

The V and J genes are TRBV28 and TRBJ2-2; 8 bases match TRBD1. The CDR3 has 15 residues. The germline V gene has CDR1 MDHEN and CDR2 SYDVKM. The junction had 7 bases not matched to a gene; V was cut back by 6 bases and J by 4 bases. The CDR3 DNA is TGTGCCAGCAGGTTGGACAGGGCGATCACCGGGGAGCTGTTTTTT. Translating it yields CASRLDRAITGELFF. Combining the CDR3 with reference TRBV28 and TRBJ2-2 gives the whole variable domain DVKVTQSSRYLVKRTGEKVFLECVQDMDHENMFWYRQDPGLGLRLIYFSYDVKMKEKGDIPEGYSVSREKKERFSLILESASTNQTSMYLCASRLDRAITGELFFGEGSRLTVL.